Given below is one TCR beta chain in context. One end of the junction fails to match germline, which may point to a read error. No cell sorting was done before RNA was extracted from the tissue. Distant lung tissue was collected more than 3 cm away from the tumor edge. The CDR3 extends over 15 amino acids. Germline V gene sequence: CDR1 SQVTM, CDR2 ANQGSEA. The library came from three nested PCR rounds adapted from ARM-PCR protocols. TCRdb re-called the multiplex PCR reads with MiXCR, one entry per CDR3 protein. The sample lists about 110,000 distinct CDR3 sequences; roughly two thirds were seen once. The data belong to a study of tumor and adjacent non-tumor tissue in lung cancer.

Sequenced input: distant non-tumor lung tissue. The chain carries TRBV29-1 and TRBJ2-5, with D possibly matching TRBD1 (6 bases). This TCR came from a man aged 60 to 75 with non-small cell lung cancer. The CDR3: CNVVTGQQFQETQYF. The CDR3 bases are TGCAACGTTGTAACCGGACAGCAATTCCAAGAGACCCAGTACTTC. Full variable domain (rest looked up from reference TRBV29-1 and TRBJ2-5): SAVISQKPSRDICQRGTSLTIQCQVDSQVTMMFWYRQQPGQSLTLIATANQGSEATYESGFVIDKFPISRPNLTFSTLTVSNMSPEDSSIYLCNVVTGQQFQETQYFGPGTRLLVL.